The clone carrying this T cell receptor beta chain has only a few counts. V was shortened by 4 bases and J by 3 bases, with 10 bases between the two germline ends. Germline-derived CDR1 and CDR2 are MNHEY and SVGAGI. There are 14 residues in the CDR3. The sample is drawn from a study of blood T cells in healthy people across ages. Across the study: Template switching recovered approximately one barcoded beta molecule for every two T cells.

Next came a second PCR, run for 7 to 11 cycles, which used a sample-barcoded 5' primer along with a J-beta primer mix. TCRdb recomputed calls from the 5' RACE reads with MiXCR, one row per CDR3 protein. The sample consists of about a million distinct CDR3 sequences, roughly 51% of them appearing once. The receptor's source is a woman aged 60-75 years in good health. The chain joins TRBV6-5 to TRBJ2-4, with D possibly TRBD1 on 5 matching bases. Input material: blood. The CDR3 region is CASSSGHGKNIQYF. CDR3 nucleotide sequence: TGTGCCAGCAGTTCAGGACATGGCAAAAACATTCAGTACTTC.